The 5 T cell receptor beta chains below come from one sample, sequenced in a study of cytomegalovirus exposure and HLA in healthy donors. The study ran its PCR with 60 Vbeta and 13 Jbeta primers. Sequencing used immunoSEQ multiplex PCR; TCRdb keeps in-frame clones, though not all of them. The data hold over 150,000 clones, with around 73% observed a single time. The material sequenced was PBMCs. These receptors all come from a woman aged 18-30 years in good health and CMV-seropositive.

This chain uses TRBV4-1 with TRBJ2-7; TRBD1 aligns across 7 bases. CDR3 length: 16 amino acids. With 2 bases clipped from V and 7 bases from J, the junction kept 14 bases outside the gene matches. Germline assignment: CDR1 MGHRA and CDR2 YSYEKL. The CDR3 DNA sequence: TGCGCCAGCAGCCAACCGGGGCAAAGGGGGCAGCGGGAGCAGTACTTC. It codes for CASSQPGQRGQREQYF.

V and J are TRBV6-5 and TRBJ1-1; tentative D call: TRBD1 (5 bases). V was cut by 1 base and J by 2 bases, with 5 bases left in between. Germline V gene sequence: CDR1 MNHEY, CDR2 SVGAGI. CDR3 length: 13 residues. Written as DNA, the CDR3 is TGTGCCAGCAGTTACTGGGGCAACACTGAAGCTTTCTTT. As protein: CASSYWGNTEAFF.

The V call is TRBV7-2, the J call TRBJ2-1; no clear D gene. V was pared by 1 base and J by 0 bases, with 7 bases between. The CDR3 extends over 15 amino acids. Per germline, CDR1 SGHTA and CDR2 FQGNSA. DNA for the CDR3: TGTGCCAGCAGCTTAGTTGGCAGCTCCTACAATGAGCAGTTCTTC. Translated: CASSLVGSSYNEQFF.

In this sample, this clone turned up once. V and J are TRBV10-3 and TRBJ2-7; the D gene is possibly TRBD2 (5 bases). Trimming removed 4 bases at V and 7 bases at J, with 14 bases between. CDR3 length: 13 amino acids. Germline values: CDR1 ENHRY, CDR2 SYGVKD. CDR3 residues: CAISVVGEGEQYF. CDR3 nucleotide sequence: TGTGCCATCAGTGTCGTGGGAGAAGGTGAGCAGTACTTC.

The V gene is TRBV6-5, the J gene TRBJ1-5; D not resolved. V shed 6 bases and J shed 0 bases, with 12 bases lying between them. Germline V gives CDR1 MNHEY, CDR2 SVGAGI. The CDR3 covers 15 residues. The chain's CDR3 is CASRAYSSSNQPQHF. CDR3 bases: TGTGCCAGCAGGGCCTACAGTTCTAGCAATCAGCCCCAGCATTTT.